Listed here are 28 T cell receptor beta chains from one sample, sequenced in a study of cytomegalovirus exposure and HLA in healthy donors. PCR used 60 Vbeta primers and 13 Jbeta primers. Method: immunoSEQ multiplex PCR; TCRdb's copy keeps in-frame clones and lacks some. The repertoire holds over 150,000 clones, with around 77% as singletons. Sequencing used PBMCs. The origin of the receptors is a woman in her thirties in good health and CMV-seronegative.

V and J are TRBV5-4 and TRBJ2-1, with 8 positions matching TRBD2. The junction had 15 bases not matched to a gene; V was cut back by 0 bases and J by 10 bases. The CDR3 has 17 amino acids. CDR1 and CDR2 (germline): SGHNT, YYREEE (reference sequence). For the CDR3, the DNA is TGTGCCAGCAGCTTGGGGCTAGCGGGCTCTACTTCGATCGAGCAGTTCTTC. Its translation is CASSLGLAGSTSIEQFF.

There are a few counts of this clone. Here the CDR3 reads CASSSTSGNTIYF. CDR3 nucleotide sequence: TGCGCCAGCAGCTCTACCTCTGGAAACACCATATATTTT. The V gene is TRBV5-1, the J gene TRBJ1-3; D gene unclear. This CDR3 has 13 amino acids. V shed 3 bases and J shed 0 bases, with 4 bases lying between them. Germline V gene lookup returns CDR1 SGHRS and CDR2 YFSETQ.

The rearrangement links TRBV5-1 to TRBJ1-4; 9 bases line up with TRBD1. Per the germline V gene, CDR1 is SGHRS and CDR2 is YFSETQ. The CDR3 runs 13 residues. The J segment lost 7 bases and the V segment lost 5 bases, leaving 3 bases of the junction unmatched. The CDR3 coding sequence is TGCGCCAGCAGAGGACAGGGGAGTGAAAAACTGTTTTTT. Translating it yields CASRGQGSEKLFF.

This clone was seen a few times. The rearrangement links TRBV7-9 to TRBJ2-6, with TRBD1 matching over 7 bases. Germline V gene sequence: CDR1 SEHNR, CDR2 FQNEAQ (reference sequence). CDR3 length: 17 amino acids. Unmatched junction bases numbered 7, after V lost 5 bases and J lost 0 bases. The CDR3 DNA is TGTGCCAGCAGCCGACCTCGACAGGGCTCTGGGGCCAACGTCCTGACTTTC. It specifies CASSRPRQGSGANVLTF.

This clone has a single count. The chain employs TRBV6-5 and TRBJ2-7, with D perhaps TRBD1 (6 bases). The V gene lost 4 bases and the J gene lost 3 bases, with 7 bases spanning the gap. Germline V gene sequence: CDR1 MNHEY, CDR2 SVGAGI. The CDR3 length is 12 residues. The CDR3, as DNA: TGTGCCAGCAGTTCAGGGGACTACGAGCAGTACTTC. This sequence encodes CASSSGDYEQYF.

This sequence joins TRBV19 and TRBJ1-2, with 8 positions matching TRBD1. The germline V gene encodes CDR1 LNHDA and CDR2 SQIVND (reference sequence). V was pared by 5 bases and J by 5 bases, with 13 bases of the junction left unmatched. The CDR3 consists of 16 residues. The CDR3 DNA sequence: TGTGCCAGTAGTGGCTCAGGGGGCGAAAAATGGTATGGCTACACCTTC. Its protein product is CASSGSGGEKWYGYTF.

The chain carries TRBV28 and TRBJ2-3; TRBD2 aligns across 10 bases. The V segment lost 4 bases and the J segment 1 base; nucleotides outside the gene matches: 17. Germline V gene data show CDR1 as MDHEN and CDR2 as SYDVKM. The CDR3 contains 20 residues. CDR3 nucleotide sequence: TGTGCCAGCAGTTACGCCCGCCGCGAGACTAGCGGGTTTGGCACAGATACGCAGTATTTT. Its translation is CASSYARRETSGFGTDTQYF.

In this sample, this clone turned up a few times. The chain joins TRBV6-4 to TRBJ2-2; no firm D call. Germline loops: CDR1 MRHNA, CDR2 SNTAGT. V lost 0 bases and J 1 base, leaving 9 bases between the germline ends. This CDR3 spans 16 amino acids. The CDR3: CASSDSASLNTGELFF. In DNA, the CDR3 is TGTGCCAGCAGTGACTCGGCTAGTTTGAACACCGGGGAGCTGTTTTTT.

The CDR3 DNA reads TGTGCCACCAGCAGAGACCTCACCGGGGAGCTGTTTTTT. This sequence encodes CATSRDLTGELFF. The chain is built from TRBV15 and TRBJ2-2; D unresolved. The CDR3 sequence is 13 residues long. Trimming removed 0 bases from V and 4 bases from J, with 3 bases in between. Looked up from germline, CDR1 is LNHNV and CDR2 is YYDKDF (reference sequence).

The chain is built from TRBV30 and TRBJ1-1; unclear D gene. Germline V gene sequence: CDR1 GTSNPN, CDR2 SVGIG (reference sequence). The CDR3 runs to 13 residues. V lost 1 base and J 0 bases, leaving 6 bases between the germline ends. The CDR3 region has the DNA TGTGCCTGGAGTGGGTACATGAACACTGAAGCTTTCTTT. This sequence encodes CAWSGYMNTEAFF.

This clone was observed a handful of times. The CDR3, as DNA: TGCGCCAGCAGCTTGGAATGGAGAGACAGGGGATTCGCAGATACGCAGTATTTT. Translating it yields CASSLEWRDRGFADTQYF. The chain is built from TRBV5-1 and TRBJ2-3; 8 nucleotides line up with TRBD1. After removal of 0 bases from V and 4 bases from J, the junction contained 13 bases not matched to a gene. The V gene's germline CDR1 is SGHRS and CDR2 YFSETQ. The CDR3 is 18 amino acids.

The chain employs TRBV19 and TRBJ1-1; maybe TRBD1 (5 bases). Germline CDR1 LNHDA, CDR2 SQIVND (reference sequence). There are 13 residues in the CDR3. Trimming removed 3 bases at V and 4 bases at J, with 9 bases between. CDR3 sequence reads: CASSISGVTEAFF. The CDR3 bases are TGTGCCAGTAGTATTTCGGGGGTCACTGAAGCTTTCTTT.

CDR3 bases: TGTGCCAGCAGTTACAGGGGTGCCTACAATGAGCAGTTCTTC. It yields the protein CASSYRGAYNEQFF. The rearrangement links TRBV6-5 to TRBJ2-1; D might be TRBD1 (5 bases). Germline values: CDR1 MNHEY, CDR2 SVGAGI. Trimming took 2 bases from V and 2 from J, leaving 7 bases between them. The CDR3 totals 14 residues.

The J gene is TRBJ1-3, the V gene TRBV4-1, with D perhaps TRBD1 (5 bases). V was clipped by 4 bases and J by 0 bases, with 13 bases between them. CDR3 length: 16 amino acids. CDR1 MGHRA and CDR2 YSYEKL come from the germline V gene. The CDR3 sequence is CASSPSLTDSGNTIYF. As DNA, the CDR3 is TGCGCCAGCAGCCCATCCTTGACAGACTCTGGAAACACCATATATTTT.

The chain employs TRBV5-1 and TRBJ2-3; tentatively, D is TRBD2 (5 bases). V was trimmed by 0 bases and J by 2 bases, leaving 7 bases between them. The CDR3 runs 14 residues. The germline gives CDR1 SGHRS, CDR2 YFSETQ. The CDR3 spells CASSLAGFTDTQYF. CDR3 nucleotide sequence: TGCGCCAGCAGCTTGGCGGGGTTCACAGATACGCAGTATTTT.

The genes are TRBV10-3 and TRBJ2-7; no clear D. Per germline, CDR1 ENHRY and CDR2 SYGVKD. The CDR3 has 12 residues. The ends were cut back, 0 bases at V and 4 bases at J, with 4 bases in the middle. CDR3 protein: CAISESRYEQYF. CDR3 sequence (DNA): TGTGCCATCAGTGAGTCCCGTTACGAGCAGTACTTC.

The chain carries TRBV11-2 and TRBJ2-7; a possible D gene is TRBD2 (5 bases). CDR3 length: 18 residues. V lost 4 bases and J lost 1, with 23 bases in between. Germline CDR1 reads SGHAT; CDR2 reads FQNNGV. As DNA, the CDR3 is TGTGCCAGCAGCTCTAGCTCAGTCGGTCGGGTTACATCCTACGAGCAGTACTTC. Translating gives CASSSSSVGRVTSYEQYF.

The rearrangement uses TRBV7-6 and TRBJ2-5; 9 bases line up with TRBD2. The CDR3 length is 19 residues. Unmatched junction bases numbered 16, after V lost 1 base and J lost 4 bases. Germline CDR1 SGHVS, CDR2 FNYEAQ. The CDR3 spells CASSLVASGGTSRRETQYF. The CDR3 region has the DNA TGTGCCAGCAGCTTAGTGGCCAGCGGGGGGACCTCGAGGAGAGAGACCCAGTACTTC.

V gene TRBV7-9 combines with J gene TRBJ2-1; weak D call: TRBD1 (5 bases). The CDR3 length is 17 residues. Per the germline V gene, CDR1 is SEHNR and CDR2 is FQNEAQ (reference sequence). Trimming took 3 bases from V and 5 from J, leaving 20 bases between them. The CDR3 loop reads CASSLYPTQEYHNEQFF. The CDR3 region has the DNA TGTGCCAGCAGCTTGTACCCAACACAGGAGTACCACAATGAGCAGTTCTTC.

The chain employs TRBV18 and TRBJ1-5; TRBD1 agrees at 7 bases. Germline trimming cut 2 bases from V and 3 bases from J; bases unmatched to any gene: 7. Per the germline V gene, CDR1 is KGHSH and CDR2 is LQKENI. The CDR3 is made up of 16 amino acids. CDR3 amino acids: CASSPIGDRVNQPQHF. The CDR3 DNA reads TGTGCCAGCTCACCAATAGGGGACAGAGTCAATCAGCCCCAGCATTTT.

The V gene is TRBV28, the J gene TRBJ1-5; D is perhaps TRBD1 (6 bases). Germline V CDR1 and CDR2: MDHEN, SYDVKM. V was shortened by 7 bases and J by 2 bases, with 15 bases between the two germline ends. CDR3 length equals 15 residues. The CDR3 nucleotides are TGTGCCAGCAAAATAACAGGGCAGGGCAATCAGCCCCAGCATTTT. As protein: CASKITGQGNQPQHF.

The chain is built from TRBV4-1 and TRBJ2-2; 10 positions agree with TRBD1. The CDR3 is made up of 17 amino acids. Germline V CDR1 and CDR2: MGHRA, YSYEKL. The V gene end was trimmed by 1 base and the J gene end by 6 bases; junction bases not matched to a gene: 8. This chain's CDR3 is CASSQGLGTGVSGELFF. The CDR3 DNA reads TGCGCCAGCAGCCAAGGACTGGGGACAGGGGTCTCCGGGGAGCTGTTTTTT.

The rearrangement uses TRBV7-9 and TRBJ2-3; 10 bases agree with TRBD1. Germline lookup yields CDR1 SEHNR and CDR2 FQNEAQ (reference sequence). V shed 4 bases and J 3 bases; nucleotides not matched to a gene: 4. This CDR3 has 15 residues. The CDR3 coding sequence is TGTGCCAGCAGCTCCGGGACAGGGGTTACAGATACGCAGTATTTT. Amino acid sequence: CASSSGTGVTDTQYF. The full variable domain, its missing parts supplied by reference TRBV7-9 and TRBJ2-3, is DTGVSQNPRHKITKRGQNVTFRCDPISEHNRLYWYRQTLGQGPEFLTYFQNEAQLEKSRLLSDRFSAERPKGSFSTLEIQRTEQGDSAMYLCASSSGTGVTDTQYFGPGTRLTVL.

The gene calls are TRBV30 and TRBJ2-1, with D tentatively TRBD2 (6 bases). This CDR3 is built from 14 residues. Trimming left V 0 bases short and J 8 bases short, with 14 bases between. Germline assignment: CDR1 GTSNPN and CDR2 SVGIG (reference sequence). This CDR3 reads CAWSVPRRGDEQFF. As DNA, the CDR3 is TGTGCCTGGAGTGTACCGAGGAGGGGCGATGAGCAGTTCTTC.

This rearrangement joins TRBV7-9 to TRBJ2-5, with 10 bases aligning to TRBD2. V gave up 2 bases and J gave up 4 bases; unmatched junction bases: 7. The CDR3 is made up of 16 amino acids. Germline-derived CDR1 and CDR2 are SEHNR and FQNEAQ (reference sequence). Here the CDR3 DNA reads TGTGCCAGCAGCTTACGGGGGCTAGCGGGAGTAGAGACCCAGTACTTC. This translates into CASSLRGLAGVETQYF.

This clone was recorded only once. The rearrangement joins TRBV18 to TRBJ2-1; the D gene is possibly TRBD2 (6 bases). Germline lookup yields CDR1 KGHSH and CDR2 LQKENI. Trimming pared 0 bases from V and 1 base from J, leaving 7 bases between. The CDR3 runs to 15 residues. Written as DNA, the CDR3 is TGTGCCAGCTCACCACCGAGCGGGTCCTACAATGAGCAGTTCTTC. Protein: CASSPPSGSYNEQFF.

The gene calls are TRBV10-3 and TRBJ2-1; 7 nucleotides align to TRBD2. From germline, CDR1 is ENHRY and CDR2 SYGVKD. The CDR3 is 11 residues long. This CDR3 is CASSGYNEQFF. The CDR3 DNA sequence: TGTGCTTCTAGCGGCTACAATGAGCAGTTCTTC.

The chain is built from TRBV9 and TRBJ2-3; D remains unclear. Germline assignment: CDR1 SGDLS and CDR2 YYNGEE. This CDR3 is built from 15 residues. V was trimmed by 2 bases and J by 3 bases, leaving 13 bases between them. As DNA, the CDR3 is TGTGCCAGCAGCGTTTTACCGGGTTGGACAGATACGCAGTATTTT. Amino acids: CASSVLPGWTDTQYF.